This TCR beta chain was retrieved from a study of shared clonotypes between healthy human individuals. Regarding the study as a whole: Specimens sampled were limited to blood, with tissue repertoires likely differing.

Only in-frame clones appear in the TCRdb table, and some are missing; sequencing was by immunoSEQ multiplex PCR. The data show 850,000 to 1,200,000 clones, with 70% to 80% seen just once and around 1.5% held by the top ten. This clone was recorded only once. The target antigen is unknown. Germline CDR1 MNHNY, CDR2 SVGAGI (reference sequence). This CDR3 is built from 15 residues. V was shortened by 6 bases and J by 0 bases, with 15 bases between the two germline ends. What was sequenced was memory CD4+ T cells sorted from blood. Indicated subset: CD45RA-negative fraction. The chain has TRBV6-6 and TRBJ2-7; unclear D gene. The source is a man younger than 30 in good health. CDR3 protein: CASSRQSATSYEQYF. DNA of the CDR3: TGTGCCAGCAGCCGACAATCCGCCACCTCCTACGAGCAGTACTTC.